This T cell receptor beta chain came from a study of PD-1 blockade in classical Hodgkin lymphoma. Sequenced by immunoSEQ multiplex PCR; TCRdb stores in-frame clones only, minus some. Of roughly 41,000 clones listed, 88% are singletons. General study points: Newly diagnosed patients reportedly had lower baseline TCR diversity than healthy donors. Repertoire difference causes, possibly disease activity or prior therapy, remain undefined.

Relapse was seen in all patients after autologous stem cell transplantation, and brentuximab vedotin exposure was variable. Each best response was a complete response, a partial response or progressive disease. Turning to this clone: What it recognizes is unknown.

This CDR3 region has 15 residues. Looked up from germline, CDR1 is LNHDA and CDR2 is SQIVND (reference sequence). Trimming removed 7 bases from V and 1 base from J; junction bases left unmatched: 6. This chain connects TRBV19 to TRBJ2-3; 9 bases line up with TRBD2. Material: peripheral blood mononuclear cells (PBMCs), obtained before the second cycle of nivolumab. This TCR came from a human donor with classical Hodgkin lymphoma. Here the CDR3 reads CASTDGLARTDTQYF. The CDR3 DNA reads TGTGCCAGTACTGATGGACTAGCGCGCACAGATACGCAGTATTTT.